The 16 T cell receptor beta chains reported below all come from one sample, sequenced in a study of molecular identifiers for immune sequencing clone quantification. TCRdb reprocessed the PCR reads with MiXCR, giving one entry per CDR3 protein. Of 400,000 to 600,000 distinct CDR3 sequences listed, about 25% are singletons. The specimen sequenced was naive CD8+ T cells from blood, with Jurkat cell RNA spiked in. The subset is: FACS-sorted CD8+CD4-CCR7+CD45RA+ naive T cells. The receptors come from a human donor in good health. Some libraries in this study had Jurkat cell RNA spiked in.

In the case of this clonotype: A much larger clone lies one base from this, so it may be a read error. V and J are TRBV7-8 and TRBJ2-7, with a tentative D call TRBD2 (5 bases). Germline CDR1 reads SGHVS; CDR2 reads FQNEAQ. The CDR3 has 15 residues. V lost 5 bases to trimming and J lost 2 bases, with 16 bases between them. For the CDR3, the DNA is TGTGCCAGCAGCAGTACTAGAACCTACACCTACGAGCAGTACTTC. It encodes CASSSTRTYTYEQYF.

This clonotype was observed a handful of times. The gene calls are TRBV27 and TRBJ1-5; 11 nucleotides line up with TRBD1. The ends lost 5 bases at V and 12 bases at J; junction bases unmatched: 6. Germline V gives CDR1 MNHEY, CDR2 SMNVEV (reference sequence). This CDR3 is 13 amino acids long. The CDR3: CASSAGQGGFQHF. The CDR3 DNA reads TGTGCCAGCAGTGCGGGACAGGGGGGATTCCAGCATTTT.

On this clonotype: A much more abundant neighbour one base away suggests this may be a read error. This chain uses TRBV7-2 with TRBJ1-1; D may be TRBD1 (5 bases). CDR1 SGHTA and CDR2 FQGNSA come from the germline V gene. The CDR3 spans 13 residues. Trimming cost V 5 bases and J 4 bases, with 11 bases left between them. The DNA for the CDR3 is TGTGCCAGCAGCGTATGGGGGAGCACTGAAGCTTTCTTT. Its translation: CASSVWGSTEAFF.

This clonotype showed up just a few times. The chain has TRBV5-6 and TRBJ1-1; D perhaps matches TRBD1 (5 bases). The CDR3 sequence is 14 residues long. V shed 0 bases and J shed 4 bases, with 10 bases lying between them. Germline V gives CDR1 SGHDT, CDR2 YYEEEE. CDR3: CASSLGGFGTEAFF. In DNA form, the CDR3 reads TGTGCCAGCAGCTTGGGGGGGTTTGGCACTGAAGCTTTCTTT.

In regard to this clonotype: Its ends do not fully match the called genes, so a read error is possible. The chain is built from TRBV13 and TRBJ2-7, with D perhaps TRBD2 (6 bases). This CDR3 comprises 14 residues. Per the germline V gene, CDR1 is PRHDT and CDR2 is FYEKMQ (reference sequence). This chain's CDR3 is CASSPGRGSYERCF. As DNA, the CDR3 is TGTGCCAGCAGCCCGGGACGGGGGAGCTACGAGCGGTGCTTC.

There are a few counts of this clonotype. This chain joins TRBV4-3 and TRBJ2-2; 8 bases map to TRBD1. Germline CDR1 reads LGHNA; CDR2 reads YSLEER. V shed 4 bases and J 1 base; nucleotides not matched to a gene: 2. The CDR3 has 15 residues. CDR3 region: CASSPDRVNTGELFF. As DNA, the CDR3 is TGCGCCAGCAGCCCGGACAGGGTGAACACCGGGGAGCTGTTTTTT.

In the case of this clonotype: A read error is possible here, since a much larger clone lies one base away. The CDR3, as DNA: TGTGCCAGCAGCGGGACTAGCGGGCGGTTGGCAGAAACGCAGTATTTT. Residues: CASSGTSGRLAETQYF. The chain recombines TRBV6-6 with TRBJ2-3; 12 bases agree with TRBD2. Germline V lookup: CDR1 MNHNY, CDR2 SVGAGI (reference sequence). CDR3 length equals 16 residues.

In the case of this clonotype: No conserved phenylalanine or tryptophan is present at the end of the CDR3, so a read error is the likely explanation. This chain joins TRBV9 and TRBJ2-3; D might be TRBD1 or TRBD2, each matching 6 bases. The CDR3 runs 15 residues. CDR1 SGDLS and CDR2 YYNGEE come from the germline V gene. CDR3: CATSQEGGRTDTQYL. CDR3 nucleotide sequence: TGTGCCACCAGCCAGGAGGGGGGTCGCACAGATACGCAGTATCTT.

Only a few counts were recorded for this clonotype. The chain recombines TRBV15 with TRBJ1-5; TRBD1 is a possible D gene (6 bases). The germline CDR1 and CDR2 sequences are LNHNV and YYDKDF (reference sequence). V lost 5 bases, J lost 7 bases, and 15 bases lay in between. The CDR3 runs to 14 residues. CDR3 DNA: TGTGCCACCAGCGTACCAGGGGCTGCACAGCCCCAGCATTTT. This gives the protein CATSVPGAAQPQHF.

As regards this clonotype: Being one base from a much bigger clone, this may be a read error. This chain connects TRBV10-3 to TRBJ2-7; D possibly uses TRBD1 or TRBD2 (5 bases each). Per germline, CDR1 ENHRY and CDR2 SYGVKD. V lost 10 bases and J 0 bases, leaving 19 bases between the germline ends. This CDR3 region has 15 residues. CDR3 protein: CATRRDGYGSYEQYF. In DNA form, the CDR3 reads TGTGCCACCCGAAGGGACGGATACGGCTCCTACGAGCAGTACTTC.

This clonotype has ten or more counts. CDR3 protein: CASSLELVSTDTQYF. The CDR3 DNA reads TGTGCCAGCAGCTTGGAATTGGTTAGCACAGATACGCAGTATTTT. This chain joins TRBV5-5 and TRBJ2-3; D remains unclear. Trimming took off 0 bases at V and 0 bases at J, with 8 bases between the two ends. The CDR3 runs to 15 residues. Germline V gives CDR1 SGHKS, CDR2 YYEKEE (reference sequence).

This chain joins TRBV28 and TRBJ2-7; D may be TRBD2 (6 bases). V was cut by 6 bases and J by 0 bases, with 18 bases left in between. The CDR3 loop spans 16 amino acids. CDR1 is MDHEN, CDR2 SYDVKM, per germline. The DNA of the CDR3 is TGTGCCAGCAGCCACCTGGAGCGGGTCACCTCCTACGAGCAGTACTTC. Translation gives CASSHLERVTSYEQYF.

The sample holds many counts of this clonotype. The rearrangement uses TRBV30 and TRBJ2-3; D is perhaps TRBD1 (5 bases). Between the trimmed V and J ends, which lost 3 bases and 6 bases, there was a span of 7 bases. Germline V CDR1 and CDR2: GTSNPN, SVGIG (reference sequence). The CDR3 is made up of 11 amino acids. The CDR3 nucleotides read TGTGCCTGGAGCCCAGGGGATACGCAGTATTTT. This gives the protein CAWSPGDTQYF. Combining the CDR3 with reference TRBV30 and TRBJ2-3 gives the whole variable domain SQTIHQWPATLVQPVGSPLSLECTVEGTSNPNLYWYRQAAGRGLQLLFYSVGIGQISSEVPQNLSASRPQDRQFILSSKKLLLSDSGFYLCAWSPGDTQYFGPGTRLTVL.

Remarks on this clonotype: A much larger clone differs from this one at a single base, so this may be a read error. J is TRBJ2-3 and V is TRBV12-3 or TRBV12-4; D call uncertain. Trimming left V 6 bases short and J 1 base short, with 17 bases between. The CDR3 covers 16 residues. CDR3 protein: CASSLVGVTRTDTQYF. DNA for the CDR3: TGTGCCAGCAGCCTCGTGGGCGTCACACGCACAGATACGCAGTATTTT.

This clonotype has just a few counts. The CDR3 protein is CASSPHSSNTGELFF. The CDR3 DNA reads TGTGCCAGCAGCCCACATTCCTCGAACACCGGGGAGCTGTTTTTT. The chain recombines TRBV7-2 with TRBJ2-2; no clear D gene. The CDR3 length is 15 residues. V gave up 5 bases and J gave up 0 bases, with 10 bases separating them. Germline CDR1 is SGHTA and CDR2 is FQGNSA.

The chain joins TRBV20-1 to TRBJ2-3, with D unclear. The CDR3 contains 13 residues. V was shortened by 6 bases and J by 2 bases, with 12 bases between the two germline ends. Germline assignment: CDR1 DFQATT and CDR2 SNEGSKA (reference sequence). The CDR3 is CSAKDGYTDTQYF. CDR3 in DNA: TGCAGTGCCAAAGACGGCTACACAGATACGCAGTATTTT.